Presented here are 7 T cell receptor beta chains from one specimen sequenced in a study of post-analysis software for immune sequencing data. General study points: Comparison of patients with controls showed about 5 TRBV segments more frequent in patients, TRBV5-6, TRBV5-1 and TRBV20-1 among them.

The antigens for these receptors are not known. Prepared libraries of TCR beta cDNA carried unique molecular identifiers. In TCRdb, the PCR reads were re-called with MiXCR into one record per CDR3 protein. The sample records about 770,000 distinct CDR3 sequences, 46% being singletons. Specimen: blood. The receptor source for this set is a girl aged 10 to 17 with multiple sclerosis.

This clonotype was picked up a small number of times. V and J are TRBV6-1 and TRBJ2-3, with D perhaps given as TRBD1 or TRBD2 (6 bases each). Germline lookup yields CDR1 MNHNS and CDR2 SASEGT. This CDR3 contains 17 residues. V lost 2 bases and J lost 2, with 17 bases in between. This CDR3 reads CASSEWGRSGATDTQYF. Here the CDR3 DNA reads TGTGCCAGCAGTGAATGGGGCAGATCGGGGGCCACAGATACGCAGTATTTT.

The rearrangement joins TRBV12-3 or TRBV12-4 to TRBJ1-1; D is unresolved. V shed 2 bases and J shed 0 bases, with 7 bases lying between them. The CDR3 totals 14 residues. In nucleotides, the CDR3 is TGTGCCAGCAGTTTAAGTCGGGTGAACACTGAAGCTTTCTTT. It is translated as CASSLSRVNTEAFF.

V usage is TRBV29-1 and J usage is TRBJ2-6; unclear D gene. V lost 5 bases, J lost 0 bases, and 5 bases lay in between. This CDR3 is built from 13 residues. CDR1 and CDR2 from the germline V gene are SQVTM and ANQGSEA. In DNA, the CDR3 is TGCAGCGTTAAGAGCTCTGGGGCCAACGTCCTGACTTTC. Its protein is CSVKSSGANVLTF.

The chain recombines TRBV2 with TRBJ1-2; 7 positions agree with TRBD1. The CDR3 consists of 13 residues. Germline V gives CDR1 SNHLY, CDR2 FYNNEI. V shed 0 bases and J 7 bases; nucleotides not matched to a gene: 2. The CDR3 loop is CASSEARDSGYTF. CDR3 nucleotide sequence: TGTGCCAGCAGTGAAGCGAGGGACAGTGGCTACACCTTC.

This chain uses TRBV5-1 with TRBJ1-4; D is ambiguous. V was trimmed by 2 bases and J by 12 bases, leaving 17 bases between them. Per the germline V gene, CDR1 is SGHRS and CDR2 is YFSETQ. The CDR3 sequence is 14 residues long. The CDR3 sequence is CASSLGYRPEELFF. The CDR3 nucleotides read TGCGCCAGCAGCTTAGGTTATAGGCCAGAAGAACTGTTTTTT.

This clonotype was detected a few times. The chain couples TRBV28 to TRBJ2-5; 7 bases fit TRBD2. Per germline, CDR1 MDHEN and CDR2 SYDVKM. V lost 6 bases to trimming and J lost 5 bases; unmatched junction nucleotides: 15. CDR3 length: 16 residues. CDR3 DNA: TGTGCCAGCAGCCCCAACACGGGGAGGGCCTGGGAGACCCAGTACTTC. Encoded protein: CASSPNTGRAWETQYF.

This clonotype was found a few times. The chain recombines TRBV28 with TRBJ2-5; D gene ambiguous. Germline-derived CDR1 and CDR2 are MDHEN and SYDVKM. The ends were cut back, 2 bases at V and 5 bases at J, with 12 bases in the middle. The CDR3 extends over 14 amino acids. The chain's CDR3 is CASSLLEHRETQYF. CDR3 sequence (DNA): TGTGCCAGCAGTTTACTCGAACATAGGGAGACCCAGTACTTC.